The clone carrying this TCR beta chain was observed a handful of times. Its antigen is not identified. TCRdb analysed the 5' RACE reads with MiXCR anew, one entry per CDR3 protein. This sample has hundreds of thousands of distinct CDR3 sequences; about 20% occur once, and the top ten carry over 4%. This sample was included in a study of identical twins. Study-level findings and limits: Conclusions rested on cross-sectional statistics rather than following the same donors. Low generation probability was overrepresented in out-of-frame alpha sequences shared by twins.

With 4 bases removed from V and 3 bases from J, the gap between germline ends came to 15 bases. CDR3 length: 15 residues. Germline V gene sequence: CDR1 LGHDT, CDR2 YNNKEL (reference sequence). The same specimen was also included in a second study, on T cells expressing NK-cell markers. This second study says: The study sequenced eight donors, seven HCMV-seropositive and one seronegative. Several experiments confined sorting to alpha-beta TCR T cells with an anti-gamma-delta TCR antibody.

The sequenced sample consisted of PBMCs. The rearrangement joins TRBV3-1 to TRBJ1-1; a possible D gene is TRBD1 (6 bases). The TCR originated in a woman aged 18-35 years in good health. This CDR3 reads CASSLTGREDTEAFF. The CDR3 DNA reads TGTGCCAGCAGCCTTACAGGGAGGGAGGACACTGAAGCTTTCTTT.